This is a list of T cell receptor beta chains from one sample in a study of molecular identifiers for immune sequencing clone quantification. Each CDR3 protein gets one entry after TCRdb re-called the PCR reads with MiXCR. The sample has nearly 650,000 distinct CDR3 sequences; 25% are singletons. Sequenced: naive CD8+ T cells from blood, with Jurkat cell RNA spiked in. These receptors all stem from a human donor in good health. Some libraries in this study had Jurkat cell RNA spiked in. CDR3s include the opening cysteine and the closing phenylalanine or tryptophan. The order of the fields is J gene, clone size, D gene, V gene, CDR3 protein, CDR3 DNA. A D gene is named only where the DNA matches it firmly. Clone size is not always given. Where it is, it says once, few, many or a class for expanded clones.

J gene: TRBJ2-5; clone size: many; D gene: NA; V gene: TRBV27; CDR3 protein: CASGGETQYF; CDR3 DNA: TGTGCCAGCGGGGGAGAGACCCAGTACTTC
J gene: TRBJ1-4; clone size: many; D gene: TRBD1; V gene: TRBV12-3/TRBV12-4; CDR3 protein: CASSSGTGNNEKLFF; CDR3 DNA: TGTGCCAGCAGTTCCGGGACAGGAAATAATGAAAAACTGTTTTTT
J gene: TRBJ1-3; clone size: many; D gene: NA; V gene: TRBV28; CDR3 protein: CATAATGSGNTIYF; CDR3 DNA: TGTGCCACGGCAGCCACAGGCTCTGGAAACACCATATATTTT
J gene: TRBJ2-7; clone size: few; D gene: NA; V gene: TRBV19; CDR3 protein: CASSIVINYEQYF; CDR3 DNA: TGTGCCAGTAGTATAGTTATCAACTACGAGCAGTACTTC
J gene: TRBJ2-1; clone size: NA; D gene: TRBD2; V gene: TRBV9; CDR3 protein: CASSLPRYQAGGGEQFF; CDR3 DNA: TGTGCCAGCAGCCTACCCCGCTACCAGGCGGGAGGTGGGGAGCAGTTCTTC
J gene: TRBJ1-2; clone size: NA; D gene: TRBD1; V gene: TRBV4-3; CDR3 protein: CASSQDIFGQGNNGYTF; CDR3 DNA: TGCGCCAGCAGCCAAGATATTTTCGGACAGGGGAATAATGGCTACACCTTC
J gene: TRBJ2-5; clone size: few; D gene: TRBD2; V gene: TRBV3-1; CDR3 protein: CASSQDFGTSGYQETQYF; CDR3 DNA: TGTGCCAGCAGCCAAGATTTTGGGACTAGCGGGTACCAAGAGACCCAGTACTTC
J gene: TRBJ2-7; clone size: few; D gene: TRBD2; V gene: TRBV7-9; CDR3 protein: CASSLGSGASSYEQYF; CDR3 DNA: TGTGCCAGCAGCTTAGGTAGCGGGGCAAGCTCCTACGAGCAGTACTTC
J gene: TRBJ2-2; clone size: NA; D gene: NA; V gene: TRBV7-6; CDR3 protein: CASRRGQANTGELFF; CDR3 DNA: TGTGCCAGCAGGCGGGGGCAGGCGAACACCGGGGAGCTGTTTTTT
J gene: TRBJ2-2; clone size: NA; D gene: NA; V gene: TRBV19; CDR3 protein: CASIDLVSTGELFF; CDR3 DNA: TGTGCCAGTATAGACTTGGTTAGCACCGGGGAGCTGTTTTTT
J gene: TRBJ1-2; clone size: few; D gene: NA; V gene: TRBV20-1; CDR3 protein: CSARDREAPSYLYGYTF; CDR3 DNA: TGCAGTGCTAGAGATAGGGAGGCCCCAAGTTACCTCTATGGCTACACCTTC
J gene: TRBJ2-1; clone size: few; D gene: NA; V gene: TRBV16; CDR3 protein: CASSLTSIYNEQFF; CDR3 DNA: TGTGCCAGCAGCCTTACTAGCATTTACAATGAGCAGTTCTTC
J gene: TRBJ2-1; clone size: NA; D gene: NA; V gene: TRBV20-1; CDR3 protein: CSAPKDSYDEQFF; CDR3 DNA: TGCAGTGCCCCGAAGGATTCCTACGATGAGCAGTTCTTC
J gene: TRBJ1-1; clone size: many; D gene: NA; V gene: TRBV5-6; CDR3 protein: CASTGDSKVEAFF; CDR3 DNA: TGTGCCAGCACCGGGGACTCCAAGGTTGAAGCTTTCTTT
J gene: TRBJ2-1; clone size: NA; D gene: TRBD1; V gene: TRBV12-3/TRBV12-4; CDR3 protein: CASSLTGGINEQFF; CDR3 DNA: TGTGCCAGCAGTTTAACAGGGGGTATCAATGAGCAGTTCTTC
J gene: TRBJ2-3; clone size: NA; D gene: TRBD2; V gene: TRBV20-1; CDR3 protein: CSARDSQTRLAGQPGDTQYF; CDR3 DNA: TGCAGTGCTAGAGATTCCCAAACCCGACTAGCGGGGCAACCCGGTGATACGCAGTATTTT
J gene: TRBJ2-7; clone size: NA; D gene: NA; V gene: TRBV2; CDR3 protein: CASSPPQGEQYF; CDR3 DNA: TGTGCCAGCAGTCCTCCACAGGGCGAGCAGTACTTC
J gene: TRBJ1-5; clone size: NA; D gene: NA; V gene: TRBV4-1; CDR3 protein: CASSQVGGDSNQPQHF; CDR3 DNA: TGCGCCAGCAGCCAAGTTGGGGGGGATAGCAATCAGCCCCAGCATTTT
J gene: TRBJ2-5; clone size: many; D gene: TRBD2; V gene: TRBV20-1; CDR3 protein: CSAREAMAGDVTQYF; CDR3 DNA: TGCAGTGCTAGAGAAGCGATGGCGGGAGACGTGACCCAGTACTTC
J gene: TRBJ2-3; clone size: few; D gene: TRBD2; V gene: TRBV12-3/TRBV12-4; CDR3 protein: CASRTGDYTDTQYF; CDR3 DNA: TGTGCCAGCAGGACGGGGGACTACACAGATACGCAGTATTTT
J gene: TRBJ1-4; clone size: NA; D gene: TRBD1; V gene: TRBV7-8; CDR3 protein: CASSLFRGLEKLFF; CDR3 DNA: TGTGCCAGCAGCTTATTCAGGGGGTTGGAAAAACTGTTTTTT
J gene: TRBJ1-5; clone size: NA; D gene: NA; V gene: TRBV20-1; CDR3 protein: CSARELNSGDQPQHF; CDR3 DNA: TGCAGTGCTAGAGAACTCAATTCAGGGGACCAGCCCCAGCATTTT
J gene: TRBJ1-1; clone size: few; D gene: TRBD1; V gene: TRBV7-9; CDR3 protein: CASSQITGGTEAFF; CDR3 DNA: TGTGCCAGCAGCCAGATAACAGGGGGCACTGAAGCTTTCTTT
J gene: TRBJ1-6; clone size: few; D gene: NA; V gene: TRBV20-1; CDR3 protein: CSAKDRDRILSLHF; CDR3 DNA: TGCAGTGCAAAAGACCGGGACCGAATTTTATCCCTCCACTTT
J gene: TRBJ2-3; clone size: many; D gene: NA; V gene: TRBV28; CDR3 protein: CASISDTDTQYF; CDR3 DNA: TGTGCCAGCATCTCGGACACTGATACGCAGTATTTT
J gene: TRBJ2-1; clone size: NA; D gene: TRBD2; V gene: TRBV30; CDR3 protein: CAWAGGTSYNEQFF; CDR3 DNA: TGTGCCTGGGCGGGGGGCACTTCCTACAATGAGCAGTTCTTC
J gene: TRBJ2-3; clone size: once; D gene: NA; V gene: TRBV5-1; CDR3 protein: CASGLVSGGGGTDTQYF; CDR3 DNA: TGCGCCAGCGGCTTGGTATCGGGCGGAGGGGGCACAGATACGCAGTATTTT
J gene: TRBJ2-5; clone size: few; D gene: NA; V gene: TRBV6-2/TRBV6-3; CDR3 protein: CASRSYHQETQYF; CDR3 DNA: TGTGCCAGCAGGAGCTACCACCAAGAGACCCAGTACTTC
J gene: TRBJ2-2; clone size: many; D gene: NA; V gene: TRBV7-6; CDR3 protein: CASSPGAAGTGELFF; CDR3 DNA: TGTGCCAGCAGCCCCGGTGCAGCGGGCACCGGGGAGCTGTTTTTT
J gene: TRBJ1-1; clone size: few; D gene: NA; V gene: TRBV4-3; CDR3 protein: CASSAYLNTEAFF; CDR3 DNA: TGCGCCAGCAGCGCCTATTTGAACACTGAAGCTTTCTTT
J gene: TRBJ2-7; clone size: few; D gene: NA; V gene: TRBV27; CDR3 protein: CASSLIPGQPGNEQYF; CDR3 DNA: TGTGCCAGCAGTTTAATCCCTGGACAACCCGGGAACGAGCAGTACTTC
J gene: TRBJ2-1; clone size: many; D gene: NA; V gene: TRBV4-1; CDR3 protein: CASSQGSGMGEQFF; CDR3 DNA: TGCGCCAGCAGCCAGGGTTCAGGAATGGGTGAGCAGTTCTTC
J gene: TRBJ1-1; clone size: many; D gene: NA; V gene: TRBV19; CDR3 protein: CASSGGNTEAFF; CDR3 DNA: TGTGCCAGCAGCGGGGGGAACACTGAAGCTTTCTTT